These 5 T cell receptor beta chains were sequenced from one sample in a study of T cells after yellow fever vaccination. TCRdb processed the 5' RACE reads anew with MiXCR; each CDR3 protein has one entry. This sample has about 630,000 distinct CDR3 sequences, with about 12% found just once. The sample in question was PBMCs, obtained on the day of the yellow fever booster vaccination. The source is a man aged 25-45 years who received the YFV17D yellow fever vaccine.

This clonotype was seen ten or more times. This rearrangement joins TRBV4-2 to TRBJ2-7; 13 bases fit TRBD2. The V gene's germline CDR1 is LGHNA and CDR2 YNFKEQ. The CDR3 contains 17 residues. After removal of 4 bases from V and 4 bases from J, the junction contained 10 bases not matched to a gene. CDR3 coding DNA: TGTGCCAGCAGCCCAGGACTAGCGGGAGCGGTGATGTACGAGCAGTACTTC. It translates to CASSPGLAGAVMYEQYF.

The chain joins TRBV14 to TRBJ2-1; D remains ambiguous. Trimming left V 3 bases short and J 4 bases short, with 7 bases between. This CDR3 has 13 residues. Looked up from germline, CDR1 is SGHDN and CDR2 is FVKESK. Here the CDR3 DNA reads TGTGCCAGCAGCCAGTACTTATACAATGAGCAGTTCTTC. Its protein product is CASSQYLYNEQFF. The full variable domain, in which reference TRBV14 and TRBJ2-1 provide the parts outside the CDR3, is EAGVTQFPSHSVIEKGQTVTLRCDPISGHDNLYWYRRVMGKEIKFLLHFVKESKQDESGMPNNRFLAERTGGTYSTLKVQPAELEDSGVYFCASSQYLYNEQFFGPGTRLTVL.

The chain recombines TRBV9 with TRBJ2-3; 7 bases match TRBD2. This CDR3 comprises 13 residues. From germline, CDR1 is SGDLS and CDR2 YYNGEE. J lost 11 bases, V lost 0 bases, and 6 bases had no gene match. The CDR3 region is CASSVESGTLQYF. The CDR3 nucleotides are TGTGCCAGCAGCGTAGAAAGCGGGACTTTGCAGTATTTT.

This clonotype was counted between two and nine times. J is TRBJ2-3 and V is TRBV7-9; 9 bases line up with TRBD2. This CDR3 is 14 amino acids long. The germline V gene has CDR1 SEHNR and CDR2 FQNEAQ (reference sequence). The J segment lost 1 base and the V segment lost 8 bases, leaving 4 bases of the junction unmatched. CDR3 amino acids: CASLRTSGTDTQYF. The CDR3 nucleotides read TGTGCCAGCCTGCGGACTAGCGGCACAGATACGCAGTATTTT.

This clonotype was detected a few times. The rearrangement uses TRBV7-3 and TRBJ2-1, with 8 positions matching TRBD2. Germline lookup yields CDR1 SGHTA and CDR2 FQGTGA. V dropped 4 bases and J dropped 5; count of bases not matched to a gene: 10. The CDR3 is 16 residues long. CDR3 nucleotide sequence: TGTGCCAGCAGCTCACCCCAAGGACTAGCTAACAATGAGCAGTTCTTC. Translation: CASSSPQGLANNEQFF.